The clone carrying this T cell receptor (beta chain) was counted a single time. Its antigen is undetermined. This sample was included in a study of cytomegalovirus exposure and HLA in healthy donors. Study conclusions and caveats: Association of a missense DCLRE1C variant with TCR beta V- and J-gene trimming was reported in a later analysis. It is likely that the observed cluster of highly shared sequence variants was a sequencing artifact. The classifier reportedly diagnosed cytomegalovirus status with high specificity and sensitivity. Confirmation in vitro established that a few CMV-associated chains were specific for CMV antigens.

A multiplex PCR was run with 60 Vbeta primers and 13 Jbeta primers. Measured with immunoSEQ multiplex PCR; TCRdb has only the in-frame clones, and not every one. The sample consists of more than 85,000 clones, 77% of them appearing once. The CDR3 loop spans 15 amino acids. Germline lookup yields CDR1 LNHDA and CDR2 SQIVND (reference sequence). J was trimmed by 7 bases and V by 6 bases; bases with no gene match: 11. The rearrangement links TRBV19 to TRBJ1-4, with 7 bases lining up with TRBD1. Sequenced sample: PBMCs. This TCR was sampled from a male donor in good health and CMV-seropositive. The CDR3 DNA follows: TGTGCCAGTAGGACGTGGAGGGGGCGCGGTGAAAAACTGTTTTTT. It yields the protein CASRTWRGRGEKLFF.